The clone carrying this TCR beta chain occurred many times. The data derive from a study of T cells in Graves' hyperthyroidism and ophthalmopathy. Overall study context: Any treatment followed the collection of peripheral blood at initial diagnosis.

Researchers amplified the TCR beta CDR3 regions from RNA transcripts. HTBI primers drove first-round RT-PCR of the TCR CDR3. TCRdb re-called the multiplex PCR reads with MiXCR, one entry per CDR3 protein. The table records a few hundred thousand distinct CDR3 sequences, about 15% of them present only once. Calling Graves' hyperthyroidism stable meant ophthalmopathy did not progress within 18 months. The V end lost 0 bases, the J end lost 3 bases, and 15 bases lay between the germline ends. CDR1 SGHRS and CDR2 YFSETQ come from the germline V gene. There are 16 residues in the CDR3. The source is a woman in her 40s with Graves' hyperthyroidism. Input material: blood. The gene calls are TRBV5-1 and TRBJ1-1; no clear D gene. The chain's CDR3 is CASSLGSGSGDTEAFF. CDR3 in DNA: TGCGCCAGCAGCTTGGGTTCCGGGTCCGGGGACACTGAAGCTTTCTTT.